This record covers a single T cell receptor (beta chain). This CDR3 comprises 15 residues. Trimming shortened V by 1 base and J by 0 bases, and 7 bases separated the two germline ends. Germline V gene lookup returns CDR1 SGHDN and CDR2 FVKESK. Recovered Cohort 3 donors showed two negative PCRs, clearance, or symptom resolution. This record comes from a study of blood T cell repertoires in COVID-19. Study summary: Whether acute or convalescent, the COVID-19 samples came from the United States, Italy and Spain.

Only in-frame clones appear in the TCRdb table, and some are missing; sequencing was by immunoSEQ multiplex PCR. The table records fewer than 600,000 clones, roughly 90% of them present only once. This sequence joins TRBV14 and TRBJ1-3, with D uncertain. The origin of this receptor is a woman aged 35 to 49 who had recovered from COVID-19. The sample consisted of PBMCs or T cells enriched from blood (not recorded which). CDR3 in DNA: TGTGCCAGCAGCCAAGGGTACAGCTCTGGAAACACCATATATTTT. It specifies CASSQGYSSGNTIYF. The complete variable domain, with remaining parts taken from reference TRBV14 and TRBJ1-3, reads EAGVTQFPSHSVIEKGQTVTLRCDPISGHDNLYWYRRVMGKEIKFLLHFVKESKQDESGMPNNRFLAERTGGTYSTLKVQPAELEDSGVYFCASSQGYSSGNTIYFGEGSWLTVV.